These 10 T cell receptor beta chains came from one sample sequenced in a study of cytomegalovirus exposure and HLA in healthy donors. Both 60 Vbeta primers and 13 Jbeta primers went into the PCR. Generated by immunoSEQ multiplex PCR, the TCRdb table keeps only in-frame clones and is missing some. The data contain 310,000 or so clones, around nine tenths of them singletons. The sequencing sample was made of PBMCs. These receptors all stem from a woman younger than 30 in good health and CMV-seronegative.

The chain recombines TRBV18 with TRBJ2-7; D is undetermined. Germline CDR1 is KGHSH and CDR2 is LQKENI. CDR3 length: 13 amino acids. Trimming left V 3 bases short and J 3 bases short, with 9 bases between. CDR3: CASSPRNLYEQYF. In DNA, the CDR3 is TGTGCCAGCTCACCGAGAAACCTCTACGAGCAGTACTTC.

This clone turned up a few times. This sequence joins TRBV12-5 and TRBJ2-3, with 7 nucleotides matching TRBD1. The CDR3 loop spans 16 amino acids. Trimming cost V 6 bases and J 0 bases; bases outside gene matches: 9. Germline V CDR1 and CDR2: LGHNT, FRNRAP. CDR3 coding DNA: TGTGCTAGTGGGACTATAGACAGGGCTAGCACAGATACGCAGTATTTT. Its translation: CASGTIDRASTDTQYF.

This clone has a handful of counts. The genes are TRBV4-1 and TRBJ1-1; tentative D call: TRBD1 (5 bases). From germline, CDR1 is MGHRA and CDR2 YSYEKL. This CDR3 comprises 13 residues. Trimming cost V 4 bases and J 3 bases, with 9 bases left between them. CDR3 sequence (DNA): TGCGCCAGCAGCCGGGGCGTGGACACTGAAGCTTTCTTT. As protein: CASSRGVDTEAFF.

This clone occurred once. The chain couples TRBV4-1 to TRBJ1-1; D perhaps matches TRBD1 (6 bases). In germline, CDR1 is MGHRA, CDR2 YSYEKL. Trimming removed 4 bases at V and 0 bases at J, with 12 bases between. This CDR3 has 15 residues. CDR3 sequence (DNA): TGCGCCAGCAGCCGGGAGTCAGGGGTGAACACTGAAGCTTTCTTT. It encodes CASSRESGVNTEAFF.

This clone was recorded a few times. This chain links TRBV4-1 with TRBJ1-4; the D gene is possibly TRBD1 (5 bases). The V gene lost 2 bases and the J gene lost 3 bases, with 10 bases spanning the gap. This CDR3 spans 15 amino acids. Germline lookup yields CDR1 MGHRA and CDR2 YSYEKL. CDR3 nucleotides: TGCGCCAGCAGCCAACAGGGTAGGGCTAATGAAAAACTGTTTTTT. Translated: CASSQQGRANEKLFF.

The V gene is TRBV4-2, the J gene TRBJ2-1, with TRBD2 matching over 12 bases. This CDR3 contains 19 residues. Germline CDR1 LGHNA, CDR2 YNFKEQ. After removal of 0 bases from V and 4 bases from J, the junction contained 10 bases not matched to a gene. This chain's CDR3 is CASSQEKKAGLAGYNEQFF. CDR3 DNA sequence: TGTGCCAGCAGCCAAGAGAAAAAGGCAGGACTAGCGGGGTACAATGAGCAGTTCTTC.

V and J are TRBV11-2 and TRBJ2-3, with D possibly being TRBD2 (6 bases). This CDR3 region has 19 residues. CDR1 SGHAT and CDR2 FQNNGV come from the germline V gene. Trimming removed 0 bases at V and 0 bases at J, with 19 bases between. CDR3 sequence: CASSLDSIGLSLSTDTQYF. The CDR3 bases are TGTGCCAGCAGCTTAGATTCCATCGGACTAAGCCTTAGCACAGATACGCAGTATTTT.

The V call is TRBV9, the J call TRBJ2-5; 12 bases are shared with TRBD2. Germline trimming cut 3 bases from V and 2 bases from J; bases unmatched to any gene: 5. The CDR3 has 16 amino acids. Germline V CDR1 and CDR2: SGDLS, YYNGEE. As DNA, the CDR3 is TGTGCCAGCAGCGGGAGGCTAGCGGGGGGGCAAGAGACCCAGTACTTC. Its protein product is CASSGRLAGGQETQYF.

V gene TRBV6-6 combines with J gene TRBJ1-5; 8 nucleotides match TRBD1. The ends lost 7 bases at V and 3 bases at J; junction bases unmatched: 5. The CDR3 runs to 14 residues. Germline V lookup: CDR1 MNHNY, CDR2 SVGAGI (reference sequence). The CDR3 spells CASTAGQVNQPQHF. CDR3 DNA: TGTGCCAGCACCGCGGGACAGGTCAATCAGCCCCAGCATTTT.

This clone was seen only a few times. This chain joins TRBV6-5 and TRBJ1-1; perhaps TRBD1 as D (5 bases). V lost 2 bases and J 5 bases, leaving 18 bases between the germline ends. The CDR3 has 16 residues. Looked up from germline, CDR1 is MNHEY and CDR2 is SVGAGI. CDR3 sequence: CASSYTPRARRTEAFF. CDR3 coding DNA: TGTGCCAGCAGTTACACTCCCAGGGCTCGTCGAACTGAAGCTTTCTTT.